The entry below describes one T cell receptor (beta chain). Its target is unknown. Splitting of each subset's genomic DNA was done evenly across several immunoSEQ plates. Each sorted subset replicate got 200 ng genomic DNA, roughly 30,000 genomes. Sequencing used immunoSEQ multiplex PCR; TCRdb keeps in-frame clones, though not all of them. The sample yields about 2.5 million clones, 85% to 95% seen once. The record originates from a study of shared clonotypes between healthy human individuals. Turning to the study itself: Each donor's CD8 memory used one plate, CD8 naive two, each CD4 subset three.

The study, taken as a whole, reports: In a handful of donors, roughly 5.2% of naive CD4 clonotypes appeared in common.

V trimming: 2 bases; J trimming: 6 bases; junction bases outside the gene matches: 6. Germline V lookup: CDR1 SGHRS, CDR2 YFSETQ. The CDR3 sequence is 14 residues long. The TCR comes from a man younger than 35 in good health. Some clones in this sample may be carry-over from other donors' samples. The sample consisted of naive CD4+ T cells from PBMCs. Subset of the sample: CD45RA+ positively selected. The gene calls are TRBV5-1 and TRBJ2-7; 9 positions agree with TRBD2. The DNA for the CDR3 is TGCGCCAGCAGCTTCGCCGGGACTAGCTCCGAGCAGTACTTC. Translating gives CASSFAGTSSEQYF.